The 16 T cell receptor beta chains below all came from one sample that was sequenced in a study of blood T cell repertoires in COVID-19. Data came from immunoSEQ multiplex PCR; TCRdb stores just in-frame clones and leaves some out. The sample contains about 73,000 clones, 65% to 85% of which appear only once. Sequencing was carried out using peripheral blood. These receptor sequences come from a middle-aged man with active COVID-19.

V usage is TRBV6-5 and J usage is TRBJ2-5, with a tentative D call TRBD1 (6 bases). The CDR3 spans 14 residues. Germline V lookup: CDR1 MNHEY, CDR2 SVGAGI. The V end was cut by 2 bases, the J end by 5 bases, with 12 bases between. The CDR3 loop is CASSYGQDSETQYF. The CDR3 DNA follows: TGTGCCAGCAGTTACGGGCAGGACAGCGAGACCCAGTACTTC.

J is TRBJ2-7 and V is TRBV28; a possible D gene is TRBD1 (6 bases). Germline V gene data show CDR1 as MDHEN and CDR2 as SYDVKM. The CDR3 loop spans 16 amino acids. Trimming took 8 bases from V and 4 from J, leaving 24 bases between them. CDR3: CASLTRNGQGLYEQYF. Here the CDR3 DNA reads TGTGCCAGCCTTACGAGAAACGGGCAGGGGTTGTACGAGCAGTACTTC.

The rearrangement joins TRBV5-3 to TRBJ1-2; D gene ambiguous. TRBV5-3 is reported as an ORF; its role is uncertain. This CDR3 spans 17 amino acids. V lost 2 bases and J 3 bases, leaving 20 bases between the germline ends. Written as DNA, the CDR3 is TGTGCCAGAAGCTTTCTCCTCCTTCCTACGCCGCACTATGGCTACACCTTC. Its translation: CARSFLLLPTPHYGYTF.

The rearrangement uses TRBV11-2 and TRBJ2-3, with D unresolved. CDR3 length: 13 amino acids. V was trimmed by 6 bases and J by 6 bases, leaving 13 bases between them. The germline gives CDR1 SGHAT, CDR2 FQNNGV. CDR3 residues: CASRVVGLDTQYF. The CDR3 nucleotides are TGTGCCAGCAGAGTGGTGGGCCTTGATACGCAGTATTTT.

The rearrangement uses TRBV3-1 (or the pseudogene TRBV3-2) and TRBJ2-1; 12 bases map to TRBD2. The CDR3 is 20 amino acids. CDR1 LGHDT and CDR2 YNNKEL come from the germline V gene (reference sequence). V lost 1 base and J lost 5; bases outside the gene matches: 15. CDR3 amino acids: CASSQVVGLAGGTSDNEQFF. CDR3 nucleotide sequence: TGTGCCAGCAGCCAAGTGGTGGGGCTAGCGGGGGGGACTTCTGACAATGAGCAGTTCTTC.

CDR3: CASSFIGRANTEAFF. As DNA, the CDR3 is TGTGCCAGCAGCTTTATCGGCAGGGCCAACACTGAAGCTTTCTTT. The chain has TRBV5-6 and TRBJ1-1; weak D call: TRBD1 (5 bases). The CDR3 covers 15 residues. V was shortened by 2 bases and J by 2 bases, with 13 bases between the two germline ends. CDR1 is SGHDT, CDR2 YYEEEE, per germline.

The chain recombines TRBV29-1 with TRBJ2-3, with D unresolved. Trimming took 6 bases from V and 1 from J, leaving 11 bases between them. Per the germline V gene, CDR1 is SQVTM and CDR2 is ANQGSEA. The CDR3 covers 13 residues. In nucleotides, the CDR3 is TGCAGCGTAGCCTTCGCCCGCACAGATACGCAGTATTTT. Translated, it gives CSVAFARTDTQYF.

V is TRBV6-6 and J is TRBJ2-3, with 11 bases that match TRBD2. J lost 4 bases, V lost 0 bases, and 3 bases had no gene match. Germline CDR1 and CDR2: MNHNY and SVGAGI (reference sequence). This CDR3 spans 16 amino acids. The CDR3 is CASSYSSGRDADTQYF. The CDR3 region has the DNA TGTGCCAGCAGTTACTCTAGCGGGAGGGACGCAGATACGCAGTATTTT.

V and J are TRBV30 and TRBJ2-3; 7 bases align to TRBD2. This CDR3 region has 13 residues. Germline V gives CDR1 GTSNPN, CDR2 SVGIG (reference sequence). With V trimmed by 1 base and J by 4 bases, 2 bases remained unmatched. The CDR3 DNA reads TGTGCCTGGAGTGGTGGGGGGGCAGATACGCAGTATTTT. Translation gives CAWSGGGADTQYF.

The count of this clone is one. The J gene is TRBJ1-6, the V gene TRBV5-6; D perhaps matches TRBD1 (5 bases). CDR1 is SGHDT and CDR2 is YYEEEE in the germline V gene. The CDR3 length is 16 residues. V gave up 4 bases and J gave up 8 bases, with 19 bases separating them. CDR3 nucleotides: TGTGCCAGCAGCCCCACTGGGGAGGGGCAGTATTCACCCCTCCACTTT. Translation: CASSPTGEGQYSPLHF.

The chain has TRBV5-6 and TRBJ2-7, with D possibly being TRBD2 (5 bases). CDR1 is SGHDT and CDR2 is YYEEEE in the germline V gene. V shed 4 bases and J shed 3 bases, with 11 bases lying between them. The length of the CDR3 is 13 residues. CDR3 protein: CASSKTGIYEQYF. CDR3 coding DNA: TGTGCCAGCAGCAAGACGGGGATCTACGAGCAGTACTTC.

CDR3 region: CASSEIGAGGIEQYF. DNA of the CDR3: TGCGCCAGCAGCGAGATAGGAGCGGGAGGAATCGAGCAGTACTTC. J is TRBJ2-7 and V is TRBV4-3, with 9 bases that match TRBD2. The CDR3 covers 15 residues. The V segment lost 5 bases and the J segment 6 bases; nucleotides outside the gene matches: 11. Germline loops: CDR1 LGHNA, CDR2 YSLEER.

The rearrangement links TRBV6-2 or TRBV6-3 to TRBJ2-5; TRBD2 aligns across 12 bases. V lost 6 bases and J lost 5; bases outside the gene matches: 7. This CDR3 has 15 residues. Germline V CDR1 and CDR2: MNHEY, SVGEGT. The CDR3 bases are TGTGCCAGCAGCGACCCTAGCGGGGGGGGCGAGACCCAGTACTTC. Its protein is CASSDPSGGGETQYF.

This clone appeared once. The gene calls are TRBV11-3 and TRBJ2-5, with 7 bases matching TRBD1. Germline assignment: CDR1 SGHNT and CDR2 YENEEA. The ends lost 5 bases at V and 1 base at J; junction bases unmatched: 4. The CDR3 loop spans 14 amino acids. CDR3 protein: CASSLRQGQETQYF. CDR3 nucleotide sequence: TGTGCCAGCAGCCTGCGACAGGGCCAAGAGACCCAGTACTTC.

The chain couples TRBV4-1 to TRBJ2-1; 8 nucleotides agree with TRBD2. V was pared by 1 base and J by 4 bases, with 6 bases of the junction left unmatched. The germline gives CDR1 MGHRA, CDR2 YSYEKL. This CDR3 contains 16 residues. The CDR3 region is CASSQAWTSLYNEQFF. The CDR3 nucleotides read TGCGCCAGCAGCCAAGCCTGGACTAGCCTATACAATGAGCAGTTCTTC.

This chain joins TRBV6-5 and TRBJ2-7; D not certain. Between the trimmed V and J ends, which lost 5 bases and 7 bases, there was a span of 15 bases. The CDR3 totals 13 residues. The V gene's germline CDR1 is MNHEY and CDR2 SVGAGI. The CDR3: CASSPLGPGEQYF. The CDR3 region has the DNA TGTGCCAGCAGTCCTCTCGGTCCCGGGGAGCAGTACTTC.